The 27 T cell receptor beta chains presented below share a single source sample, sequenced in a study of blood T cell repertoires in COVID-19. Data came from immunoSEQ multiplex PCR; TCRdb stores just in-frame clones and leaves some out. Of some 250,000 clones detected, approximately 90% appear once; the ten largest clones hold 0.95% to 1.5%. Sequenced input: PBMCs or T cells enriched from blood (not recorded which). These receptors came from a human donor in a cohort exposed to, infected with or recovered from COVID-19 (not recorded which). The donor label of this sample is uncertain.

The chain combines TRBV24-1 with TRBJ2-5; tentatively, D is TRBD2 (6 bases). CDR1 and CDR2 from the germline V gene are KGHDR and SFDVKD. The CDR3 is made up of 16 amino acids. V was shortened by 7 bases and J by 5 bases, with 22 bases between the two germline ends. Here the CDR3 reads CATRKGDWEETETQYF. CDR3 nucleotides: TGTGCCACCAGGAAAGGAGACTGGGAGGAAACGGAGACCCAGTACTTC.

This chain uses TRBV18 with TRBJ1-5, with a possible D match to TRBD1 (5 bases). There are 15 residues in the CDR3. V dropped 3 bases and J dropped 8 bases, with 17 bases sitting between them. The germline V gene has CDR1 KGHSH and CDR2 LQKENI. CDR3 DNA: TGTGCCAGCTCACCTTCCGGCCATCAAGGGGAGCCCCAGCATTTT. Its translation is CASSPSGHQGEPQHF.

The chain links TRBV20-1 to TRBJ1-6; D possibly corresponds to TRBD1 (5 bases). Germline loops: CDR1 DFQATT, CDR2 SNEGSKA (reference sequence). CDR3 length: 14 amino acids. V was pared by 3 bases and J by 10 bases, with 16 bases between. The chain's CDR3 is CSASESQGHSPLHF. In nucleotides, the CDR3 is TGCAGTGCTAGTGAGTCCCAGGGCCACTCACCCCTCCACTTT.

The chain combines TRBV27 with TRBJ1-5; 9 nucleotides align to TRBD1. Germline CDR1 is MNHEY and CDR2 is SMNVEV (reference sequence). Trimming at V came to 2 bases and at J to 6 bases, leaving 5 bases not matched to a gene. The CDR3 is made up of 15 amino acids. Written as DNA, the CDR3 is TGTGCCAGCAGTTTAGGTGGGACAGGGACTCAGCCCCAGCATTTT. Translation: CASSLGGTGTQPQHF.

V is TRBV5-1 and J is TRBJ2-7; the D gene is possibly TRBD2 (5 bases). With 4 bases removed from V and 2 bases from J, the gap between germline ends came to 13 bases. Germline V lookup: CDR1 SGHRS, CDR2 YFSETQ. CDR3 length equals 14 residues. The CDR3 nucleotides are TGCGCCAGCAGCCCCGGACTTCCGACCTACGAGCAGTACTTC. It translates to CASSPGLPTYEQYF.

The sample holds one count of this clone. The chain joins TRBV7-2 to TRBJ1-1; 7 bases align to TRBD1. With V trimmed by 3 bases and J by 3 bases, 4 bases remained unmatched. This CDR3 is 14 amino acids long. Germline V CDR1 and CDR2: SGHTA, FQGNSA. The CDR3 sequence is CASSFQGGDTEAFF. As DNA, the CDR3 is TGTGCCAGCAGCTTCCAGGGGGGAGACACTGAAGCTTTCTTT.

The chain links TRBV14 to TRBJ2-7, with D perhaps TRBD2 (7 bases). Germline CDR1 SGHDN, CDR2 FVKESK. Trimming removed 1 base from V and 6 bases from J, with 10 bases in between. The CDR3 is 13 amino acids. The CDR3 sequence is CASSQARGGEQYF. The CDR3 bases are TGTGCCAGCAGCCAAGCAAGGGGGGGCGAGCAGTACTTC. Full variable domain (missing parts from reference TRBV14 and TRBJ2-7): EAGVTQFPSHSVIEKGQTVTLRCDPISGHDNLYWYRRVMGKEIKFLLHFVKESKQDESGMPNNRFLAERTGGTYSTLKVQPAELEDSGVYFCASSQARGGEQYFGPGTRLTVT.

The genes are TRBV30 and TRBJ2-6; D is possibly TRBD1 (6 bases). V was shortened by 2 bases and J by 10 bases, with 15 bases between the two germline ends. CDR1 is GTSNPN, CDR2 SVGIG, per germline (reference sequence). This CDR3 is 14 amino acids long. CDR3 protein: CAWSWDIRQNVLTF. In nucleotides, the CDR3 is TGTGCCTGGAGTTGGGACATCCGCCAAAACGTCCTGACTTTC.

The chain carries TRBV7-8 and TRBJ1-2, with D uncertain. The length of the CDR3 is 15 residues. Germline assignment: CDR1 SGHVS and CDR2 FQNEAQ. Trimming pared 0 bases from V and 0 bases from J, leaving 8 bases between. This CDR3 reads CASSLANLANYGYTF. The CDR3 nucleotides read TGTGCCAGCAGCTTAGCTAACTTAGCTAACTATGGCTACACCTTC.

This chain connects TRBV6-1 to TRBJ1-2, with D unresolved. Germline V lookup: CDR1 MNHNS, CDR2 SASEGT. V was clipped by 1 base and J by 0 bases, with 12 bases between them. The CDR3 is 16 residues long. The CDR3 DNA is TGTGCCAGCAGTGAAGATGTTGGCAGGTCTAACTATGGCTACACCTTC. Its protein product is CASSEDVGRSNYGYTF.

CDR3 DNA sequence: TGTGCCAGCAGTCCCCAGGGCACGGAGACCCAGTACTTC. Translation: CASSPQGTETQYF. The chain is built from TRBV12-3 or TRBV12-4 and TRBJ2-5; possibly TRBD1 for D (5 bases). V lost 5 bases and J 5 bases, leaving 12 bases between the germline ends. This CDR3 is 13 amino acids long.

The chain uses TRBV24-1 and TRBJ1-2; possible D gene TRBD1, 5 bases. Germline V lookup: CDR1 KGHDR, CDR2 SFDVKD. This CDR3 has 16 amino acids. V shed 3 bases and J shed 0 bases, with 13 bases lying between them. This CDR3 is CATSDGFQGSNYGYTF. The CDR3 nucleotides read TGTGCCACCAGTGATGGGTTCCAGGGTTCTAACTATGGCTACACCTTC.

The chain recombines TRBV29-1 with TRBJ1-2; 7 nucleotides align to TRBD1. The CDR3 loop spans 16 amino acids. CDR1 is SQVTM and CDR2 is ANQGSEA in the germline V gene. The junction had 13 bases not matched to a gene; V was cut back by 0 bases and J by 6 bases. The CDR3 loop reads CSVEDVFGQAADGYTF. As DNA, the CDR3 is TGCAGCGTTGAAGACGTCTTCGGACAGGCGGCGGATGGCTACACCTTC. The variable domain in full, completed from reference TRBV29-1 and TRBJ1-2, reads SAVISQKPSRDICQRGTSLTIQCQVDSQVTMMFWYRQQPGQSLTLIATANQGSEATYESGFVIDKFPISRPNLTFSTLTVSNMSPEDSSIYLCSVEDVFGQAADGYTFGSGTRLTVV.

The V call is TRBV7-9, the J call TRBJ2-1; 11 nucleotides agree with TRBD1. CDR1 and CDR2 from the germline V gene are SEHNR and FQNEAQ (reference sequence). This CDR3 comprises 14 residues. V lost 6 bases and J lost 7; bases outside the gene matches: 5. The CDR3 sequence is CASSFGQGANEQFF. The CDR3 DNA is TGTGCCAGCAGTTTCGGACAGGGGGCTAATGAGCAGTTCTTC.

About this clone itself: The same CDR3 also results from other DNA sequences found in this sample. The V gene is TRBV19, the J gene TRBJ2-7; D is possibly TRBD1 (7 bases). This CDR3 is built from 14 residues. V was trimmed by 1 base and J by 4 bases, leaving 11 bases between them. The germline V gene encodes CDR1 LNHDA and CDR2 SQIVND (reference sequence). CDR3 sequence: CASSIGAGGYEQYF. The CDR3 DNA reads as TGTGCCAGTAGTATAGGCGCAGGGGGGTACGAGCAGTACTTC.

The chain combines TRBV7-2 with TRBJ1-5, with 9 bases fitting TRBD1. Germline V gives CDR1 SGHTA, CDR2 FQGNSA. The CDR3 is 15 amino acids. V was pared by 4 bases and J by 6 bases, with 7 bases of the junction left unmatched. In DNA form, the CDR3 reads TGTGCCAGCAGCTCCGGACAGGGGAGGGGTCAGCCCCAGCATTTT. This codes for CASSSGQGRGQPQHF.

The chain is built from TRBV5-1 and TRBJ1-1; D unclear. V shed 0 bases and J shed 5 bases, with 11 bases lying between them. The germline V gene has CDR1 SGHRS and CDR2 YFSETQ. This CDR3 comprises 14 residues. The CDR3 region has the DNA TGCGCCAGCAGCTTGGCCCCGGCGGGAACTGAAGCTTTCTTT. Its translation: CASSLAPAGTEAFF.

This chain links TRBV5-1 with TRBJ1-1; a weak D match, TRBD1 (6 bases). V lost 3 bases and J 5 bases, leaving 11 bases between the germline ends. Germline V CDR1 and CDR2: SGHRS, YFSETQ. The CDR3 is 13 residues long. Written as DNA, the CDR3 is TGCGCCAGCAGCTCAACAAGGGGGACTGAAGCTTTCTTT. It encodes CASSSTRGTEAFF.

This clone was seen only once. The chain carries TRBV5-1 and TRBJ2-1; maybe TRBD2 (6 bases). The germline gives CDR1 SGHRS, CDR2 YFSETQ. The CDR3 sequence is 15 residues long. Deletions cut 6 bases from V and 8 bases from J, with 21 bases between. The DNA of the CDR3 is TGCGCCAGCAAGAAGGTGGTAGGAGGGAAGTATGAGCAGTTCTTC. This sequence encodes CASKKVVGGKYEQFF.

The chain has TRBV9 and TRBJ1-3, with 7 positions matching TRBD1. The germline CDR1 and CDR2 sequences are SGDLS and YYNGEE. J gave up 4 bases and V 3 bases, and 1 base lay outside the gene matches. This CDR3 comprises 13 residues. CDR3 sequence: CASSGGQGNTIYF. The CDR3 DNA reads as TGTGCCAGCAGCGGGGGACAGGGAAACACCATATATTTT.

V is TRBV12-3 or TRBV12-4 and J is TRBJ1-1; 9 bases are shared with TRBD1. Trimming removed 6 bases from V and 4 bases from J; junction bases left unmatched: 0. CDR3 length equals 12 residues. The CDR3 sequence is CASRGQGTEAFF. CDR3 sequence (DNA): TGTGCCAGCAGGGGACAGGGCACTGAAGCTTTCTTT.

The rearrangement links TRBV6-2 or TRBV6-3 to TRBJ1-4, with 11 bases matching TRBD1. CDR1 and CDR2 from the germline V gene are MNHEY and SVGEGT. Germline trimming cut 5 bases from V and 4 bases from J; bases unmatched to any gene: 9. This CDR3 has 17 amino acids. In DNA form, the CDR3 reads TGTGCCAGCAGTCGCCCCGGACAGGGGGCGAGTAATGAAAAACTGTTTTTT. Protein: CASSRPGQGASNEKLFF.

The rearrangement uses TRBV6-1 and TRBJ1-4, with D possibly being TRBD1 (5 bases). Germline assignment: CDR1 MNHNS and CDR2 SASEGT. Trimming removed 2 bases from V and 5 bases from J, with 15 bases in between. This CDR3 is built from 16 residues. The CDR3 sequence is CASSERRGTGNEKLFF. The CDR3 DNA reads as TGTGCCAGCAGTGAACGGCGGGGGACGGGAAATGAAAAACTGTTTTTT.

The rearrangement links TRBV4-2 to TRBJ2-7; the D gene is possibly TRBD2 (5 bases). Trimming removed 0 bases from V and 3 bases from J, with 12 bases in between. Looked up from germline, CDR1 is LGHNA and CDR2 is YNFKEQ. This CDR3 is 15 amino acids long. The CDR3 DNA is TGTGCCAGCAGCCAAGAAGGCCTAGCCAACTACGAGCAGTACTTC. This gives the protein CASSQEGLANYEQYF.

The CDR3 here is CASSLVGAGYTF. The CDR3 DNA is TGTGCCAGCAGCTTAGTGGGGGCGGGCTACACCTTC. V is TRBV7-9 and J is TRBJ1-2, with D maybe TRBD1 (6 bases). With 1 base removed from V and 8 bases from J, the gap between germline ends came to 8 bases. In germline, CDR1 is SEHNR, CDR2 FQNEAQ (reference sequence). The CDR3 contains 12 residues.

Here the CDR3 reads CASSMQGSSGANVLTF. The CDR3 region has the DNA TGTGCCAGTAGTATGCAGGGTAGTTCTGGGGCCAACGTCCTGACTTTC. The rearrangement uses TRBV19 and TRBJ2-6, with TRBD1 as a possible D gene (5 bases). Per germline, CDR1 LNHDA and CDR2 SQIVND (reference sequence). The CDR3 runs 16 residues. Trimming took 3 bases from V and 1 from J, leaving 10 bases between them. The whole variable domain, remainder taken from reference TRBV19 and TRBJ2-6, is DGGITQSPKYLFRKEGQNVTLSCEQNLNHDAMYWYRQDPGQGLRLIYYSQIVNDFQKGDIAEGYSVSREKKESFPLTVTSAQKNPTAFYLCASSMQGSSGANVLTFGAGSRLTVL.

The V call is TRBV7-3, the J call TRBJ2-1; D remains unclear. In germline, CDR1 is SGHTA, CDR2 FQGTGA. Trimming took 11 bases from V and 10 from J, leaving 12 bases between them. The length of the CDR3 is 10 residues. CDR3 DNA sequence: TGTGCCCAGGTGGGCTTGGAGCAGTTCTTC. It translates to CAQVGLEQFF.